Listed below are T cell receptor beta chains from one sample, sequenced in a study of T-cell reconstitution after alpha-beta-depleted transplantation in children. TCRdb redid the calling of the PCR reads with MiXCR, one entry per CDR3 protein. The data show some 300,000 distinct CDR3 sequences, over 7.5% seen once. The sample in question was peripheral blood, obtained 360 days after TCRalphabeta/CD19-depleted stem cell transplant. These receptors all stem from a female patient under 10 years old who had a stem cell transplant for Fanconi anemia, so the T cells may come from the graft donor. The CDR3 runs from the conserved cysteine through the conserved F or W. The D gene is left open where the match is weak. Clone size, where shown, is once, few, many, or a class for clones that have expanded.

CDR3,DNA,D,J,V,size
CASTNGGIARQETQYF,TGTGCCAGCACCAACGGCGGAATAGCGAGACAAGAGACCCAGTACTTC,.,TRBJ2-5,TRBV6-2/TRBV6-3,many
CSASFWGDEQFF,TGCAGTGCTAGTTTTTGGGGTGATGAGCAGTTCTTC,.,TRBJ2-1,TRBV20-1,many
CASSLRDYQETQYF,TGTGCCAGCAGCCTCCGGGACTACCAAGAGACCCAGTACTTC,.,TRBJ2-5,TRBV3-1,many
CASFYEGAFF,TGTGCCAGCTTTTATGAAGGGGCTTTCTTT,.,TRBJ1-1,TRBV6-5,many
CASSSTGANYGYTF,TGTGCCAGCAGCTCGACAGGGGCGAACTATGGCTACACCTTC,TRBD1,TRBJ1-2,TRBV5-4,few
CSVVRVEDTEAFF,TGCAGCGTTGTCAGGGTCGAGGACACTGAAGCTTTCTTT,.,TRBJ1-1,TRBV29-1,many
CATSREVQGYEQYF,TGTGCCACCAGCAGAGAAGTACAGGGCTACGAGCAGTACTTC,.,TRBJ2-7,TRBV15,many
CSVEEWLAGAGDIQYF,TGCAGCGTTGAAGAGTGGCTAGCGGGGGCCGGGGACATTCAGTACTTC,TRBD2,TRBJ2-4,TRBV29-1,many
CASSSRITGGELSTDTQYF,TGTGCCAGCAGCTCCCGAATTACAGGGGGCGAATTGAGCACAGATACGCAGTATTTT,TRBD1,TRBJ2-3,TRBV11-1,few
CASSLTPGTEAFF,TGTGCCAGCAGTCTCACACCGGGAACTGAAGCTTTCTTT,.,TRBJ1-1,TRBV12-3/TRBV12-4,many
CASSLPRGDTQYF,TGCGCCAGCAGCCTACCTAGAGGAGATACGCAGTATTTT,.,TRBJ2-3,TRBV4-1,many
CASSQVRGYGYTF,TGTGCCAGCAGCCAAGTACGAGGTTATGGCTACACCTTC,.,TRBJ1-2,TRBV14,.
CASSLTSTGEETQYF,TGTGCCAGCAGCTTAACCTCGACAGGGGAAGAGACCCAGTACTTC,TRBD1,TRBJ2-5,TRBV11-1,many
CASSASGLAGGPGYEQYF,TGTGCCAGCAGCGCCTCCGGACTAGCGGGGGGACCAGGCTACGAGCAGTACTTC,TRBD2,TRBJ2-7,TRBV4-2,many
CASSLANGRTVRTQYF,TGCGCCAGCAGCTTGGCCAACGGAAGGACAGTACGTACCCAGTACTTC,.,TRBJ2-5,TRBV5-1,many
CASSFPLAAQETQYF,TGTGCCAGCAGTTTCCCACTAGCTGCCCAAGAGACCCAGTACTTC,.,TRBJ2-5,TRBV28,.
CASSPPFRQVYNEQFF,TGTGCCAGCAGCCCGCCCTTCAGGCAGGTCTACAATGAGCAGTTCTTC,.,TRBJ2-1,TRBV7-9,many
CASSPTGAGNTIYF,TGTGCCAGCAGCCCGACAGGGGCCGGAAACACCATATATTTT,TRBD1,TRBJ1-3,TRBV28,.
CASSRRTGREETQYF,TGTGCCAGCTCACGCCGGACAGGGAGGGAAGAGACCCAGTACTTC,.,TRBJ2-5,TRBV18,.
CASSPTWDTNYGYTF,TGTGCCAGCAGCCCAACCTGGGACACCAACTATGGCTACACCTTC,.,TRBJ1-2,TRBV11-2,many
CATSDLTGGYRDEQFF,TGTGCCACCAGTGATTTAACAGGAGGATACCGGGATGAGCAGTTCTTC,.,TRBJ2-1,TRBV24-1,many
CASTLTGVTDTQYF,TGCGCCAGTACCCTAACAGGTGTCACAGATACGCAGTATTTT,.,TRBJ2-3,TRBV5-1,many
CASRSGTATYEQYF,TGCGCCAGCAGATCCGGGACCGCCACCTACGAGCAGTACTTC,.,TRBJ2-7,TRBV5-1,many
CAGSQFFRDRAFDTQYF,TGCGCCGGCAGCCAATTCTTCCGGGACAGGGCGTTTGATACGCAGTATTTT,TRBD1,TRBJ2-3,TRBV4-1,.
CASSVGTAINF,TGTGCCAGCAGCGTCGGGACAGCGATTAATTTT,TRBD1,TRBJ1-3,TRBV7-9,many
CASSWDSNQETQYF,TGTGCCAGCAGTTGGGACAGCAATCAAGAGACCCAGTACTTC,TRBD1,TRBJ2-5,TRBV5-5,many
CASSLAPAGGLYEQYF,TGCGCCAGCAGCTTGGCCCCCGCGGGGGGATTATACGAGCAGTACTTC,TRBD2,TRBJ2-7,TRBV5-1,.
CASSQDPEGILAGGEQYF,TGTGCCAGCAGCCAAGATCCGGAGGGGATCCTAGCGGGGGGCGAGCAGTACTTC,TRBD2,TRBJ2-7,TRBV4-2,many
CASSPSSVETQYF,TGTGCCAGCAGCCCCTCTTCGGTAGAGACCCAGTACTTC,.,TRBJ2-5,TRBV11-1,few
CASSFNSPLHF,TGTGCCAGCAGTTTCAATTCACCCCTCCACTTT,.,TRBJ1-6,TRBV12-3/TRBV12-4,many
CASSLVWGSSYNEQFF,TGCGCCAGCAGCTTGGTTTGGGGGAGTTCCTACAATGAGCAGTTCTTC,.,TRBJ2-1,TRBV5-1,many
CASSSFGTGQHEQYF,TGTGCCAGCAGTTCATTCGGGACAGGCCAACACGAGCAGTACTTC,TRBD1,TRBJ2-7,TRBV12-3/TRBV12-4,many
CSVSRQVPGQFF,TGCAGTGTTAGCAGGCAGGTTCCCGGGCAGTTCTTC,.,TRBJ2-1,TRBV20-1,many
CASSWWPNTGELFF,TGTGCCAGCAGTTGGTGGCCCAACACCGGGGAGCTGTTTTTT,.,TRBJ2-2,TRBV6-2/TRBV6-3,.
CASSLPLAEAFF,TGTGCCAGCAGTTTACCCCTAGCGGAAGCTTTCTTT,.,TRBJ1-1,TRBV6-2/TRBV6-3,many
CASSGQGLSYEQYF,TGCGCCAGTTCGGGACAGGGATTATCCTACGAGCAGTACTTC,TRBD1,TRBJ2-7,TRBV5-1,many
CASSHWLGDRVYEQYF,TGTGCCAGCAGCCACTGGTTGGGGGACAGGGTCTATGAGCAGTACTTC,TRBD1,TRBJ2-7,TRBV5-6,.
CAISGQGAGYNEQFF,TGTGCCATCAGTGGACAGGGGGCGGGGTACAATGAGCAGTTCTTC,TRBD1,TRBJ2-1,TRBV10-3,many
CASGLNYGYYEQYF,TGTGCTAGTGGTTTAAACTACGGATACTACGAGCAGTACTTC,.,TRBJ2-7,TRBV12-5,many
CASSRGLAIFYNEQFF,TGCGCCAGCAGCCGCGGACTAGCGATCTTTTACAATGAGCAGTTCTTC,TRBD2,TRBJ2-1,TRBV5-1,many
CASSRIAGEHNEQFF,TGTGCCAGCAGCCGAATAGCGGGGGAACACAATGAGCAGTTCTTC,TRBD2,TRBJ2-1,TRBV9,many
CASSLGLAGNTYEQYF,TGTGCCAGTAGCTTGGGACTAGCGGGGAATACCTACGAGCAGTACTTC,TRBD2,TRBJ2-7,TRBV10-3,many
CASSYGVAYEQYF,TGTGCCAGCAGTTATGGGGTGGCCTACGAGCAGTACTTC,.,TRBJ2-7,TRBV6-2/TRBV6-3,many
CAIRAGTGSGAEAFF,TGTGCCATCAGGGCCGGGACAGGGTCTGGCGCTGAAGCTTTCTTT,TRBD1,TRBJ1-1,TRBV10-3,.